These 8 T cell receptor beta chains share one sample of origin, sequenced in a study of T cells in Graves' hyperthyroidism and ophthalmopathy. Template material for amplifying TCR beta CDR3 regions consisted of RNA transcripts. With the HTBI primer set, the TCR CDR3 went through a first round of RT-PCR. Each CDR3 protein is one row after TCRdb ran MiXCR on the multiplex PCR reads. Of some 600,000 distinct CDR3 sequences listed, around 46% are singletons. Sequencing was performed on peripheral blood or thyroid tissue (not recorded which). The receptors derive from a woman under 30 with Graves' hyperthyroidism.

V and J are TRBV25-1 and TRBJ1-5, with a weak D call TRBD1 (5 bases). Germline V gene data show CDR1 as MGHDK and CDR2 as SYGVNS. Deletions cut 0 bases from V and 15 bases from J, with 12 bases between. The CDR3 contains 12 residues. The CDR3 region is CASSEYGTAWHF. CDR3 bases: TGTGCCAGCAGTGAATATGGGACCGCATGGCATTTT.

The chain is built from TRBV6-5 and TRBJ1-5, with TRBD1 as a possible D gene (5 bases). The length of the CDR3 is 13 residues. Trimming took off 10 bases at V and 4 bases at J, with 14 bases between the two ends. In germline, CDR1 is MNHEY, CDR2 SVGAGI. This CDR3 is CAIGLQGNQPQHF. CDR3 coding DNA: TGTGCCATCGGTCTTCAGGGTAATCAGCCCCAGCATTTT.

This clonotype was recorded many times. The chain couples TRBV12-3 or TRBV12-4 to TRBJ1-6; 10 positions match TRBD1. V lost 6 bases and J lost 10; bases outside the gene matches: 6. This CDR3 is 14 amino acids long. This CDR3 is CASSRDRGQSPLHF. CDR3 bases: TGTGCCAGCAGCCGGGACAGGGGACAATCACCCCTCCACTTT.

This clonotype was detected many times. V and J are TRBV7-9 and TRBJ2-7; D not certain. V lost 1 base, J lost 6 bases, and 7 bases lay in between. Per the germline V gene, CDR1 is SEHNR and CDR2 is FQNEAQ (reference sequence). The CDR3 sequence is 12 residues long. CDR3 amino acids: CASSLDWVEQYF. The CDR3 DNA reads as TGTGCCAGCAGCTTAGATTGGGTCGAGCAGTACTTC.

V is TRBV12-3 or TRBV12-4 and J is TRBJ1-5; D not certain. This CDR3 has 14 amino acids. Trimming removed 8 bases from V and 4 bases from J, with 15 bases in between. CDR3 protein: CASPKGTLNQPQHF. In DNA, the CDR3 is TGTGCCAGCCCTAAGGGCACCTTAAATCAGCCCCAGCATTTT.

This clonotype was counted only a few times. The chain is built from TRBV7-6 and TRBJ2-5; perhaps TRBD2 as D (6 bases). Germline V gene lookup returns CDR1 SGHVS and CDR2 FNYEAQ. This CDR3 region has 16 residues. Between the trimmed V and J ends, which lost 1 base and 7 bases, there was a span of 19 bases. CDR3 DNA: TGTGCCAGCAGCTTAGGATCCGCCGGGAGTGCATGGACCCAGTACTTC. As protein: CASSLGSAGSAWTQYF.

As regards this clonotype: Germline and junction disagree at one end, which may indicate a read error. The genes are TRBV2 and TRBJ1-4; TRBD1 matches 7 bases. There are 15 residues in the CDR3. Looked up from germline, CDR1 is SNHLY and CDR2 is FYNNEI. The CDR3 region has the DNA TGTGCCAGCAGTCTCAGCGGGACAGAATCACTTATTGTCGTTTTT. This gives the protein CASSLSGTESLIVVF.

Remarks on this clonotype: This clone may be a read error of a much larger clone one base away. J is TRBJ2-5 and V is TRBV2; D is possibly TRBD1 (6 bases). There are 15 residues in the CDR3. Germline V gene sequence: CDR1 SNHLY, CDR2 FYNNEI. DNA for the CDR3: TGTGCCAGCAGTGAAAAACAGGGATTCCAAGAGACCCGGTACTTC. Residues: CASSEKQGFQETRYF.